This T cell receptor beta chain was obtained from a study of blood T cell repertoires in COVID-19. About the study: COVID-19 samples collected from the United States, Italy and Spain covered acute and convalescent phases. Nucleic acid was either cDNA or gDNA, and it came from T cells, B-cell-depleted T cells, or PBMCs.

Sequenced by immunoSEQ multiplex PCR; TCRdb stores in-frame clones only, minus some. The table has some 120,000 clones, roughly 85% seen once; the top ten hold approximately 1.5%. Unmatched junction bases numbered 11, after V lost 5 bases and J lost 5 bases. The germline CDR1 and CDR2 sequences are SGHRS and YFSETQ. CDR3 size: 16 residues. The clonotype was recovered from a man aged 40-49 years with acute or convalescent COVID-19. Sequenced input: peripheral blood. V and J are TRBV5-1 and TRBJ2-3; the match to TRBD1 covers 10 bases. CDR3 coding DNA: TGCGCCAGCAGGTCTAGGGACAGGGGATATTTAGATACGCAGTATTTT. Its translation is CASRSRDRGYLDTQYF.